The 2 T cell receptor beta chains below all came from one sample that was sequenced in a study of cytomegalovirus exposure and HLA in healthy donors. PCR involved 60 Vbeta and 13 Jbeta primers. Assay used: immunoSEQ multiplex PCR; TCRdb lists only in-frame clones, some missing. The data hold some 140,000 clones, with roughly three quarters observed a single time. The sample was PBMCs. These receptors originate from a man between 18 and 35 years old in good health and CMV-seronegative.

This sequence joins TRBV9 and TRBJ1-1; 7 nucleotides agree with TRBD1. The CDR3 runs 14 residues. CDR1 is SGDLS, CDR2 YYNGEE, per germline. V lost 0 bases and J lost 4; bases outside the gene matches: 3. CDR3 amino acids: CASSVGDSLTEAFF. CDR3 DNA sequence: TGTGCCAGCAGCGTAGGGGACAGCCTCACTGAAGCTTTCTTT.

The chain links TRBV7-9 to TRBJ2-2; a possible D gene is TRBD1 (6 bases). Germline V gives CDR1 SEHNR, CDR2 FQNEAQ (reference sequence). The CDR3 is made up of 14 amino acids. Trimming stripped 5 bases from V and 2 bases from J, with 9 bases between. CDR3 sequence reads: CASSLDSNTGELFF. DNA for the CDR3: TGTGCCAGCAGCCTGGACAGTAACACCGGGGAGCTGTTTTTT. Combining the CDR3 with reference TRBV7-9 and TRBJ2-2 gives the whole variable domain DTGVSQNPRHKITKRGQNVTFRCDPISEHNRLYWYRQTLGQGPEFLTYFQNEAQLEKSRLLSDRFSAERPKGSFSTLEIQRTEQGDSAMYLCASSLDSNTGELFFGEGSRLTVL.